Listed below are T cell receptor beta chains from one sample, sequenced in a study of post-analysis software for immune sequencing data. One entry per CDR3 protein, called by TCRdb with MiXCR from the PCR reads. The table lists 400,000 to 500,000 distinct CDR3 sequences, approximately 37% of them singletons. Sample: blood. The source of these receptors is a girl aged 2 to 10 with multiple sclerosis. The CDR3 runs from the conserved cysteine through the conserved F or W. The order of the fields is V gene, clone size, J gene, D gene, CDR3 DNA, CDR3 protein. D genes are given only for firm matches. Clone size is not always given. Where it is, it says once, few, many or a class for expanded clones.

v_gene: TRBV12-3/TRBV12-4; abundance: few; j_gene: TRBJ1-5; d_gene: TRBD1; CDR3nt: TGTGCCAGCAGCACAGGGGGGCTTAACAATCAGCCCCAGCATTTT; CDR3aa: CASSTGGLNNQPQHF
v_gene: TRBV7-3; abundance: -; j_gene: TRBJ2-5; d_gene: -; CDR3nt: TGTGCCAGCAGCTCCTCAGGGAGAGAGACCCAGTACTTC; CDR3aa: CASSSSGRETQYF
v_gene: TRBV15; abundance: -; j_gene: TRBJ2-7; d_gene: -; CDR3nt: TGTGCCACCAGCAAAGCTATAGGCGAGCAGTACTTC; CDR3aa: CATSKAIGEQYF
v_gene: TRBV10-3; abundance: many; j_gene: TRBJ2-5; d_gene: TRBD1; CDR3nt: TGTGCCATCAGTGAGTCGTTGCAGGGGGAAGAGACCCAGTACTTC; CDR3aa: CAISESLQGEETQYF
v_gene: TRBV4-1; abundance: few; j_gene: TRBJ2-3; d_gene: TRBD2; CDR3nt: TGCGCCAGCAGCCAAGATGTCCTAGCGGGAGCTGATACGCAGTATTTT; CDR3aa: CASSQDVLAGADTQYF
v_gene: TRBV28; abundance: few; j_gene: TRBJ2-5; d_gene: -; CDR3nt: TGTGCCAGCAGTTTCGGCGGGCGAGGGACCCAGTACTTC; CDR3aa: CASSFGGRGTQYF
v_gene: TRBV20-1; abundance: few; j_gene: TRBJ2-4; d_gene: -; CDR3nt: TGCAGTGCTAGGAACAAAAACATTCAGTACTTC; CDR3aa: CSARNKNIQYF
v_gene: TRBV3-1; abundance: -; j_gene: TRBJ2-2; d_gene: -; CDR3nt: TGTGCCAGCAGCCCATTAGACGGGGAGCTGTTTTTT; CDR3aa: CASSPLDGELFF
v_gene: TRBV6-6; abundance: -; j_gene: TRBJ1-4; d_gene: -; CDR3nt: TGTGCCAGCAGCCTCTCGGGGAGGCGGGAAAAACTGTTTTTT; CDR3aa: CASSLSGRREKLFF
v_gene: TRBV6-5; abundance: -; j_gene: TRBJ2-1; d_gene: -; CDR3nt: TGTGCCAGCAGGCCCCTACAGACTAGATACAATGAGCAGTTCTTC; CDR3aa: CASRPLQTRYNEQFF
v_gene: TRBV12-3/TRBV12-4; abundance: -; j_gene: TRBJ2-4; d_gene: TRBD1; CDR3nt: TGTGCCAGCACCGAGGACAGGGTAGGAAACATTCAGTACTTC; CDR3aa: CASTEDRVGNIQYF
v_gene: TRBV7-3; abundance: few; j_gene: TRBJ2-3; d_gene: TRBD2; CDR3nt: TGTGCCAGCAGCTCGTTGAGCGGGAGAGGGTATACGCAGTATTTT; CDR3aa: CASSSLSGRGYTQYF
v_gene: TRBV20-1; abundance: -; j_gene: TRBJ1-5; d_gene: -; CDR3nt: TGCAGTGCTAGAGAGGCAGGGAGGCATAGCAATCAGCCCCAGCATTTT; CDR3aa: CSAREAGRHSNQPQHF
v_gene: TRBV30; abundance: -; j_gene: TRBJ1-5; d_gene: -; CDR3nt: TGTGCCTGGAGTGTACGGGAGGGTCGGCCCCAGCATTTT; CDR3aa: CAWSVREGRPQHF
v_gene: TRBV20-1; abundance: -; j_gene: TRBJ2-2; d_gene: TRBD1; CDR3nt: TGCAGTGCCTGGGACAGGGGAAACACCGGGGAGCTGTTTTTT; CDR3aa: CSAWDRGNTGELFF
v_gene: TRBV20-1; abundance: -; j_gene: TRBJ2-7; d_gene: TRBD2; CDR3nt: TGCAGTGCTAGAGATTGGACTAGTCATCTAGCCTACGAGCAGTACTTC; CDR3aa: CSARDWTSHLAYEQYF
v_gene: TRBV27; abundance: -; j_gene: TRBJ1-4; d_gene: -; CDR3nt: TGTGCCAGCAGGAGGGCCTCGGCTAATGAAAAACTGTTTTTT; CDR3aa: CASRRASANEKLFF
v_gene: TRBV9; abundance: -; j_gene: TRBJ2-1; d_gene: TRBD2; CDR3nt: TGTGCCAGCAGCGGAGGACTAGCGGGAGGGCCGCCCAATGAGCAGTTCTTC; CDR3aa: CASSGGLAGGPPNEQFF
v_gene: TRBV9; abundance: -; j_gene: TRBJ1-2; d_gene: -; CDR3nt: TGTGCCAGCAGCGCCTCGGACCTAGTGCACTATGGCTACACCTTC; CDR3aa: CASSASDLVHYGYTF
v_gene: TRBV14; abundance: -; j_gene: TRBJ1-1; d_gene: -; CDR3nt: TGTGCCAGCAGCCAAACTGGGACATATGAAGCTTTCTTT; CDR3aa: CASSQTGTYEAFF
v_gene: TRBV7-9; abundance: few; j_gene: TRBJ2-5; d_gene: -; CDR3nt: TGTGCCAGCAGCTTAAGTATCGGGACTTCTCAAGAGACCCAGTACTTC; CDR3aa: CASSLSIGTSQETQYF
v_gene: TRBV29-1; abundance: few; j_gene: TRBJ2-1; d_gene: -; CDR3nt: TGCAGCGTTATGGACTGGTACAATGAGCAGTTCTTC; CDR3aa: CSVMDWYNEQFF
v_gene: TRBV28; abundance: few; j_gene: TRBJ2-1; d_gene: TRBD1; CDR3nt: TGTGCCAGCAGACCTCTTAGGACAGGGAAGTTCTTACGAGGCAATGAGCAGTTCTTC; CDR3aa: CASRPLRTGKFLRGNEQFF
v_gene: TRBV29-1; abundance: -; j_gene: TRBJ1-2; d_gene: -; CDR3nt: TGCAGCGTTGTGGGGCTGTTGGGGGAGAACTATGGCTACACCTTC; CDR3aa: CSVVGLLGENYGYTF
v_gene: TRBV12-3/TRBV12-4; abundance: -; j_gene: TRBJ1-2; d_gene: -; CDR3nt: TGTGCCAGCAACTCCGGGGGAGTTAGCTATGGCTACACCTTC; CDR3aa: CASNSGGVSYGYTF
v_gene: TRBV6-6; abundance: -; j_gene: TRBJ2-1; d_gene: TRBD2; CDR3nt: TGTGCCAGCAGCCGCGGACTAGCGGGAAGTCTCTACAATGAGCAGTTCTTC; CDR3aa: CASSRGLAGSLYNEQFF
v_gene: TRBV27; abundance: many; j_gene: TRBJ2-7; d_gene: TRBD1; CDR3nt: TGTGCCAGCAGTTTATCGACAGGGTTTAGCTCCTACGAGCAGTACTTC; CDR3aa: CASSLSTGFSSYEQYF
v_gene: TRBV28; abundance: -; j_gene: TRBJ2-7; d_gene: -; CDR3nt: TGTGCCAGCAGGTACGGGATAACCTACGAGCAGTACTTC; CDR3aa: CASRYGITYEQYF
v_gene: TRBV6-6; abundance: -; j_gene: TRBJ2-5; d_gene: TRBD1; CDR3nt: TGTGCCAGCAGTTCCGGACAGGGTCCGACTGACGTGCAGTACTTC; CDR3aa: CASSSGQGPTDVQYF
v_gene: TRBV28; abundance: few; j_gene: TRBJ2-5; d_gene: -; CDR3nt: TGTGCCAGCAGCGTACCAGGGAGGCCGGAGACCCAGTACTTC; CDR3aa: CASSVPGRPETQYF
v_gene: TRBV11-2; abundance: -; j_gene: TRBJ2-1; d_gene: -; CDR3nt: TGTGCCAGCAGCGCGGACAATGAGCAGTTCTTC; CDR3aa: CASSADNEQFF
v_gene: TRBV6-5; abundance: few; j_gene: TRBJ2-2; d_gene: -; CDR3nt: TGTGCCAGCAGCACCCGACCCCCCCGGGTCACCGGGGAGCTGTTTTTT; CDR3aa: CASSTRPPRVTGELFF
v_gene: TRBV14; abundance: -; j_gene: TRBJ1-6; d_gene: TRBD1; CDR3nt: TGTGCCAGCAGCCGAGAAACAGGGGCCAATAATTCACCCCTCCACTTT; CDR3aa: CASSRETGANNSPLHF
v_gene: TRBV12-3/TRBV12-4; abundance: few; j_gene: TRBJ2-5; d_gene: -; CDR3nt: TGTGCCAGCAGTTTAGAAGTCGGGGCACTGCAGTACTTC; CDR3aa: CASSLEVGALQYF
v_gene: TRBV5-1; abundance: -; j_gene: TRBJ2-7; d_gene: -; CDR3nt: TGCGCCAGCAGCCCGGTGGGTTCCTACGAGCAGTACTTC; CDR3aa: CASSPVGSYEQYF
v_gene: TRBV7-6; abundance: few; j_gene: TRBJ2-3; d_gene: -; CDR3nt: TGTGCCAGCAGCTCTTGGGCGCTAGCGAGGATCACAGATACGCAGTATTTT; CDR3aa: CASSSWALARITDTQYF
v_gene: TRBV28; abundance: few; j_gene: TRBJ2-3; d_gene: -; CDR3nt: TGTGCCAGCAGCACGTTTGGACCAAGCACAGATACGCAGTATTTT; CDR3aa: CASSTFGPSTDTQYF
v_gene: TRBV5-1; abundance: few; j_gene: TRBJ2-5; d_gene: TRBD1; CDR3nt: TGCGCCAGCAGCTTGGAACTGGGACAGGGAGGTTTGGAGACCCAGTACTTC; CDR3aa: CASSLELGQGGLETQYF
v_gene: TRBV28; abundance: few; j_gene: TRBJ2-7; d_gene: TRBD1; CDR3nt: TGTGCCAGCAGTCCATCCGGGACAGGGGGCTACGAGCAGTACTTC; CDR3aa: CASSPSGTGGYEQYF
v_gene: TRBV12-3/TRBV12-4; abundance: few; j_gene: TRBJ2-3; d_gene: TRBD2; CDR3nt: TGTGCCAGCAGGTCAGCGGGGGGTAGCACAGATACGCAGTATTTT; CDR3aa: CASRSAGGSTDTQYF
v_gene: TRBV6-5; abundance: -; j_gene: TRBJ2-5; d_gene: -; CDR3nt: TGTGCCAGCAGTTCCGCCGGGACGACCGGCGTGGAGCAGTACTTC; CDR3aa: CASSSAGTTGVEQYF
v_gene: TRBV6-1; abundance: once; j_gene: TRBJ1-1; d_gene: -; CDR3nt: TGTGCCAGCCCAATAGGACGCGAAGCTTTCTTT; CDR3aa: CASPIGREAFF
v_gene: TRBV7-9; abundance: -; j_gene: TRBJ2-7; d_gene: -; CDR3nt: TGTGCCAGCAGCCCCCCCGGGAACGCCTACGAGCAGTACTTC; CDR3aa: CASSPPGNAYEQYF
v_gene: TRBV30; abundance: -; j_gene: TRBJ2-5; d_gene: -; CDR3nt: TGTGCCTGGAATAGGGACACCGGGCGGGAGACCCAGTACTTC; CDR3aa: CAWNRDTGRETQYF
v_gene: TRBV28; abundance: -; j_gene: TRBJ2-6; d_gene: -; CDR3nt: TGTGCCAGCAGCGGCACAGGCACCTCTGGGGCCAACGTCCTGACTTTC; CDR3aa: CASSGTGTSGANVLTF
v_gene: TRBV2; abundance: once; j_gene: TRBJ1-5; d_gene: -; CDR3nt: TGTGCCAGCAGTGGTGGACTAAATAGCAATCAGCCCCAGCATTTT; CDR3aa: CASSGGLNSNQPQHF
v_gene: TRBV4-2; abundance: -; j_gene: TRBJ1-5; d_gene: TRBD1; CDR3nt: TGTGCCAGCAGCCAAGGGTATCGACAGGGCATTCGTCAGCCCCAGCATTTT; CDR3aa: CASSQGYRQGIRQPQHF
v_gene: TRBV11-1; abundance: -; j_gene: TRBJ1-2; d_gene: -; CDR3nt: TGTGCCAGCAGCTTTCAATCATCATCCCACTATGGCTACACCTTC; CDR3aa: CASSFQSSSHYGYTF
v_gene: TRBV13; abundance: few; j_gene: TRBJ1-1; d_gene: TRBD1; CDR3nt: TGTGCCAGCAGCGCTGGGACAGGTGAAGCTTTCTTT; CDR3aa: CASSAGTGEAFF
v_gene: TRBV20-1; abundance: -; j_gene: TRBJ2-3; d_gene: -; CDR3nt: TGCAGTGCTGGGGACTCAAGCACAGATACGCAGTATTTT; CDR3aa: CSAGDSSTDTQYF
v_gene: TRBV13; abundance: -; j_gene: TRBJ2-6; d_gene: -; CDR3nt: TGTGCCGGAAGGGGGGGCTCTGGGGCCAACGTCCTGACTTTC; CDR3aa: CAGRGGSGANVLTF
v_gene: TRBV28; abundance: few; j_gene: TRBJ2-1; d_gene: -; CDR3nt: TGTGCCAGCAGTCCCGGGCCCCGGCTTTACAATGAGCAGTTCTTC; CDR3aa: CASSPGPRLYNEQFF
v_gene: TRBV13; abundance: few; j_gene: TRBJ2-4; d_gene: TRBD1; CDR3nt: TGTGCCAGCAGCAGCTACGACAGGGGGCAGCTAGCCAAAAACATTCAGTACTTC; CDR3aa: CASSSYDRGQLAKNIQYF
v_gene: TRBV11-2; abundance: -; j_gene: TRBJ2-7; d_gene: -; CDR3nt: TGTGCCAGCAGCGCCCCTTGGGGGGAGCAGTACTTC; CDR3aa: CASSAPWGEQYF
v_gene: TRBV2; abundance: -; j_gene: TRBJ2-3; d_gene: TRBD2; CDR3nt: TGTGCCAGCAGTGACTTGCGGGAGGATGGCACAGATACGCAGTATTTT; CDR3aa: CASSDLREDGTDTQYF